This T cell receptor (beta chain) is drawn from a study of cytomegalovirus exposure and HLA in healthy donors. Across the study: Both the approximately 130 validation repertoires and the approximately 700 first-cohort repertoires used the same platform, as reported by a later analysis. Points from the study as a whole: A few CMV-associated chains were confirmed in vitro to be specific for CMV antigens.

For this clone: Its antigen is unidentified.

V lost 2 bases and J lost 6, with 8 bases in between. Germline CDR1 is LNHNV and CDR2 is YYDKDF (reference sequence). The CDR3 is 13 residues long. The data were produced by immunoSEQ multiplex PCR, yet TCRdb's version contains in-frame clones alone and is incomplete. The repertoire holds 150,000 to 200,000 clones, with about 81% as singletons. The sequencing input was PBMCs. This chain connects TRBV15 to TRBJ2-1; tentative D call: TRBD1 (5 bases). The clonotype comes from a woman aged 25 to 39 in good health and CMV-seronegative. In nucleotides, the CDR3 is TGTGCCACCAGCAGAATCAGGGCCAATGAGCAGTTCTTC. Protein product: CATSRIRANEQFF.